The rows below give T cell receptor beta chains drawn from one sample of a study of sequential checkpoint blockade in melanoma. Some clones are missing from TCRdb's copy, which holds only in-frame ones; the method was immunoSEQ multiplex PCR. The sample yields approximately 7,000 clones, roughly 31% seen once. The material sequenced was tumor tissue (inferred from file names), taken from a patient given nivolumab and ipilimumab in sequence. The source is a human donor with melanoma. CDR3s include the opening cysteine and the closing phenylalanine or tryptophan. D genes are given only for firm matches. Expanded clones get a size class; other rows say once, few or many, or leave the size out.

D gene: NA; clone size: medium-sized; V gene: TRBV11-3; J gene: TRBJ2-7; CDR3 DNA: TGTGCCAGCAGCTTAGTGCCGGGGGACAGCTACGAGCAGTACTTC; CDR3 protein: CASSLVPGDSYEQYF
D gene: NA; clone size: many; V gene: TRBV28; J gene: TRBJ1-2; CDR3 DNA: TGTGCCAGCAGACCAACAATGCGGGGTTTTACCAATGGCTACACCTTC; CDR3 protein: CASRPTMRGFTNGYTF
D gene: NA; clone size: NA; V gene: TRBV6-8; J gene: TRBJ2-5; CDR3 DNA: TGTGCCAGCAGTTCCCTTCCGACGAGAGGAGAGACCCAGTACTTC; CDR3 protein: CASSSLPTRGETQYF
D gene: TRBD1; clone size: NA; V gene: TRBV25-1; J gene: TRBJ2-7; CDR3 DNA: TGTGCCAGCAGTAAATCTTCACCCGGGACAGGGAGATACGAGCAGTACTTC; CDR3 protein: CASSKSSPGTGRYEQYF
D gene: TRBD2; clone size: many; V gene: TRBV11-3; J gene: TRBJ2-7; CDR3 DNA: TGTGCCAGCAGCTTAGAAAGCGGGACTAGCGGGACCCCCTACGAGCAGTACTTC; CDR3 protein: CASSLESGTSGTPYEQYF
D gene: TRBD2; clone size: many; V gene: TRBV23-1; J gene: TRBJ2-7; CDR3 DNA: TGCGCCAGCAGCCCCGGGACTAAATACGAGCAGTACTTC; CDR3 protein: CASSPGTKYEQYF
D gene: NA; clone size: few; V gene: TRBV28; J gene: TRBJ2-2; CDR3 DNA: TGTGCCAGCAGTTTACCCTCTCGACCCGGGGAGCTGTTTTTT; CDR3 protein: CASSLPSRPGELFF
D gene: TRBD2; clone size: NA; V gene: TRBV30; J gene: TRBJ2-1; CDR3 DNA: TGTGCCTGGGGGAGGGGGACTAGCGGCGCCTACAATGAGCAGTTCTTC; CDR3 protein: CAWGRGTSGAYNEQFF
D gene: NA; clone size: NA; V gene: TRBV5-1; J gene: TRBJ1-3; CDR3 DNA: TGCGCCAGCAGCTTGGCCCCGGACAGCTCTGGAAACACCATATATTTT; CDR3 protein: CASSLAPDSSGNTIYF
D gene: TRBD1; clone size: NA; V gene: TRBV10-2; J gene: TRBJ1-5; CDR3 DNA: TGCGCCAGCAGCCGACAGGGGGTGAACAATCAGCCCCAGCATTTT; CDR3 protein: CASSRQGVNNQPQHF
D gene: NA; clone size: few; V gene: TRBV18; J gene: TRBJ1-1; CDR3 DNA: TGTGCCAGCTCACCTCCTTCCTCCCCTGAAGCTTTCTTT; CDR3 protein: CASSPPSSPEAFF
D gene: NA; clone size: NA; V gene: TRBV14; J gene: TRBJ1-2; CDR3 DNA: TGTGCCAGCAGCCAAGAACGCCAGGGATATGGCTACACCTTC; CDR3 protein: CASSQERQGYGYTF
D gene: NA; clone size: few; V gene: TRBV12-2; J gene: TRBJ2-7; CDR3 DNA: TGTGCCACCTCGTTTGGGAGGAGCTCCTACGAGCAGTACTTC; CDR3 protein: CATSFGRSSYEQYF
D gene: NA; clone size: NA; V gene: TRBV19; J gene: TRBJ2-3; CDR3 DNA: TGTGCCAGTAGTATTCGGGGGACAGATACGCAGTATTTT; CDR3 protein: CASSIRGTDTQYF
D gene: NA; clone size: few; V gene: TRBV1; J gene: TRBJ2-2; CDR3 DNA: TGCGCCAGCAGCCAGCTAGCGGGGGGGGAGCTGTTTTTT; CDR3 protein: CASSQLAGGELFF
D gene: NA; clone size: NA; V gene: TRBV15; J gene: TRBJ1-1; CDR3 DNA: TGTGCCACCAGCAGAGAATGGCCGGTATTTGAGGCTTTCTTT; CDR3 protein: CATSREWPVFEAFF
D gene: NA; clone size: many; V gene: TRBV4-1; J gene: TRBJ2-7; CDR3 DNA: TGCGCCAGCAGCCAAGAGTCAGGGAATACCTACGAGCAGTACTTC; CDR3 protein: CASSQESGNTYEQYF
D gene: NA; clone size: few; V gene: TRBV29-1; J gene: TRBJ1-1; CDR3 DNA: TGCAGCGTGAATGCGGGCAGCCTGTCGAACACTGAAGCTTTCTTT; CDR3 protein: CSVNAGSLSNTEAFF
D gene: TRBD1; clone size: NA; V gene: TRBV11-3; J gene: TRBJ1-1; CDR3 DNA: TGTGCCAGCAGACCCTCGACGGGACAGGGGGTTGGGGCTTTCTTT; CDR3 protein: CASRPSTGQGVGAFF
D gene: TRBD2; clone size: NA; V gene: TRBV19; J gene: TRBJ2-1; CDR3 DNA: TGTGCCAGTAGTATAATGGGCGGGAGTATCAATGAGCAGTTCTTC; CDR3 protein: CASSIMGGSINEQFF
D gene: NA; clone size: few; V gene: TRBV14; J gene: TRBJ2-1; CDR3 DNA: TGTGCCAGCAGCCTATACAGGTACAATGAGCAGTTCTTC; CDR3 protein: CASSLYRYNEQFF
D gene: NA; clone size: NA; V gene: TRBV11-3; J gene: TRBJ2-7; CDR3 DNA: TGTGCCAGCAGCTTATTACTCCCAGGGGTGGCCGAGCAGTACTTC; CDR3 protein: CASSLLLPGVAEQYF
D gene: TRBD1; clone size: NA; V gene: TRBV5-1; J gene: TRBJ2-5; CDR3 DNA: TGCGCCAGCAGCCATTTCGGGACAGACCAAGAGACCCAGTACTTC; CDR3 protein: CASSHFGTDQETQYF
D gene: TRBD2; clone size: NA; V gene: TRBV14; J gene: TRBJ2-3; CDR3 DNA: TGTGCCAGCAGCCAATGGACTAGCGGACCTAGCACAGATACGCAGTATTTT; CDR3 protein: CASSQWTSGPSTDTQYF
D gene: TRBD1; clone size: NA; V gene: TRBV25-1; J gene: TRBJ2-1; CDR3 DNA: TGTGCCAGCAGTGAGCTCGGACAGGGAAGTGAGCAGTTCTTC; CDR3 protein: CASSELGQGSEQFF
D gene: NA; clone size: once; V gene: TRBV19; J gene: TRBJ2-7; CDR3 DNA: TGTGCCAGCGGACGGGGCGAGTACGAGCAGTACTTC; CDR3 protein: CASGRGEYEQYF
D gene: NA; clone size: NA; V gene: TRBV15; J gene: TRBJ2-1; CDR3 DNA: TGTGCCACCAGCAGAGTTATGTCGCCGTACAATGAGCAGTTCTTC; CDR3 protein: CATSRVMSPYNEQFF
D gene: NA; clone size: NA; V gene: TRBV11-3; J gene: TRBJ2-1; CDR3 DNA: TGTGCCAGCAGCTTCACCCGCGGGGTGAGTGAGCAGTTCTTC; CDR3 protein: CASSFTRGVSEQFF
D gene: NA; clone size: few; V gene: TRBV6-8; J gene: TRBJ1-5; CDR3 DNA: TGTGCCAGCAGTGAGAGACAGAGCAATCAGCCCCAGCATTTT; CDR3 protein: CASSERQSNQPQHF